A selection of T cell receptor beta chains follows, all from one sample in a study of identifying expanded T cells in peripheral blood. Repertoires were generated with immunoSEQ multiplex PCR, while TCRdb's copy carries only in-frame clones and drops some. The table lists 90,000 to 95,000 clones, 88% of them singletons, with 5.5% to 7% in the top ten. What was sequenced was blood. These receptors were collected from a person between 18 and 69 years old in good health. Each CDR3 is given with its conserved first and last residue. D genes are given only for firm matches. Clone size, where shown, is once, few, many, or a class for clones that have expanded.

j_call	d_call	clone_size	v_call	cdr3_nt	cdr3_aa
TRBJ2-5	NA	NA	TRBV7-9	TGTGCCAGCACCCCCCGTAGGATCCTCGGGGGAGAGACCCAGTACTTC	CASTPRRILGGETQYF
TRBJ1-2	NA	NA	TRBV9	TGTGCCAGCAGCGTTAACTATGGCTACACCTTC	CASSVNYGYTF
TRBJ2-5	TRBD2	NA	TRBV27	TGTGCCAGCAGCACTAGCGGGGGACGGGAGACCCAGTACTTC	CASSTSGGRETQYF
TRBJ2-2	NA	NA	TRBV27	TGTGCCAGCAGACAAACGAACACCGGGGAGCTGTTTTTT	CASRQTNTGELFF
TRBJ2-5	NA	NA	TRBV4-2	TGTGCCAGCAGCCAAGGTTCGGCGGATCCCCAAGAGACCCAGTACTTC	CASSQGSADPQETQYF
TRBJ1-3	NA	NA	TRBV15	TGTGCCACCAGCAGAGACAGGGTTCCCTCTGGAAACACCATATATTTT	CATSRDRVPSGNTIYF
TRBJ1-2	TRBD1	NA	TRBV19	TGTGCCAGTAGTATTCGGGCGGGACAGGGTAATAATCGGTATGGCTACACCTTC	CASSIRAGQGNNRYGYTF
TRBJ2-1	NA	NA	TRBV7-3	TGTGCCAGCAGCTTAAATCCCAATGAGCAGTTCTTC	CASSLNPNEQFF
TRBJ2-2	NA	NA	TRBV5-1	TGCGCCAGCAGCTTGATAGGAAACACCGGGGAGCTGTTTTTT	CASSLIGNTGELFF
TRBJ2-1	TRBD1	NA	TRBV7-9	TGTGCCAGCAGCTCGGACAGGGGGTTCGATGAGCAGTTCTTC	CASSSDRGFDEQFF
TRBJ2-3	NA	NA	TRBV9	TGTGCCAGCAGCGTAGCTTGGGCAAGCACAGATACGCAGTATTTT	CASSVAWASTDTQYF
TRBJ2-1	NA	NA	TRBV7-3	TGTGCCAGCAGCCCGATGGGCCCAAACGAAGGTGAGCAGTTCTTC	CASSPMGPNEGEQFF
TRBJ1-1	NA	NA	TRBV7-8	TGTGCCAGCAGCCAGACGGGCGGGGGCGAAGCTTTCTTT	CASSQTGGGEAFF
TRBJ1-2	NA	once	TRBV5-1	TGCGCCAGCAGCTTTCCGGGAACTAACTATGGCTACACCTTC	CASSFPGTNYGYTF
TRBJ1-1	NA	once	TRBV11-3	TGTGCCAGCAGCAAGGGGATGAACACTGAAGCTTTCTTT	CASSKGMNTEAFF
TRBJ1-1	NA	NA	TRBV6-5	TGTGCCAGGTCAGGCAGGAATTATACTGAAGCTTTCTTT	CARSGRNYTEAFF
TRBJ2-7	TRBD1	NA	TRBV11-3	TGTGCCAGCAGCTTGGCCGGGACAGGCCCTTCCTACGAGCAGTACTTC	CASSLAGTGPSYEQYF
TRBJ1-1	NA	NA	TRBV5-1	TGCGCCAGCAGCCAGAACACTGAAGCTTTCTTT	CASSQNTEAFF
TRBJ2-1	NA	NA	TRBV6-5	TGTGCCAGCAGTTACTCATTGGTGGGGGGTGAGCAGTTCTTC	CASSYSLVGGEQFF
TRBJ2-2	NA	once	TRBV6-4	TGTGCCAGCAGTGCCCTCCCTGGGGGGCCCGGGGAGCTGTTTTTT	CASSALPGGPGELFF
TRBJ2-1	TRBD1	NA	TRBV7-6	TGTGCCAGCAGCTTAACGTCAGGGGGAAATATGAATGAGCAGTTCTTC	CASSLTSGGNMNEQFF
TRBJ1-2	TRBD1	NA	TRBV15	TGTGCCACCAGCAGAGGGACAGGGGGCCTCGCCGGCTACACCTTC	CATSRGTGGLAGYTF
TRBJ2-3	TRBD2	NA	TRBV19	TGTGCCAGTAGTAAACTAGCGGGGAGCACAGATACGCAGTATTTT	CASSKLAGSTDTQYF
TRBJ1-5	TRBD1	NA	TRBV7-6	TGTGCCAGCAGCTTAGAGGGGGCGGGTCAGCCCCAGCATTTT	CASSLEGAGQPQHF
TRBJ1-1	NA	NA	TRBV9	TGTGCCAGCAGCGTAGACCCCAGCAACACTGAAGCTTTCTTT	CASSVDPSNTEAFF
TRBJ2-7	TRBD1	NA	TRBV19	TGTGCCAGTAGGACGACAGGGGGCACCTACGAGCAGTACTTC	CASRTTGGTYEQYF
TRBJ1-2	NA	NA	TRBV29-1	TGCAGCGCCTGGGGGGTCTATGGCTACACCTTC	CSAWGVYGYTF
TRBJ2-1	NA	NA	TRBV7-3	TGTGCCAGCAGCTTGCGGGGTGCCACCTACAATGAGCAGTTCTTC	CASSLRGATYNEQFF
TRBJ1-5	NA	NA	TRBV18	TGTGCCAGCTCACACGGGGGGGCCCAGGCCCAGCATTTT	CASSHGGAQAQHF
TRBJ1-4	NA	NA	TRBV6-5	TGTGCCAGCAGTAAAGGGGGTGAAAAACTGTTTTTT	CASSKGGEKLFF
TRBJ2-7	TRBD2	NA	TRBV5-1	TGCGCCAGCAGTTCCGGGACTAGCGGGGGCGAGCAGTACTTC	CASSSGTSGGEQYF
TRBJ1-2	TRBD1	NA	TRBV6-1	TGTGCCAGCAGTGGAAGCAAGGGGGCTTATGGCTACACCTTC	CASSGSKGAYGYTF
TRBJ2-7	TRBD1	NA	TRBV5-1	TGCGCCAGCAGCTTGGGGGCAGGGGGTGTCTACGAGCAGTACTTC	CASSLGAGGVYEQYF
TRBJ1-1	TRBD1	NA	TRBV7-6	TGTGCCAGCAGCTCCCCTGGGGGACAGGGTACATCTGAAGCTTTCTTT	CASSSPGGQGTSEAFF
TRBJ1-3	NA	NA	TRBV4-2	TGTGCCAGCAGCCATGAATCCGGGAACACCATATATTTT	CASSHESGNTIYF
TRBJ2-1	TRBD1	NA	TRBV7-9	TGTGCCAGCAACTACAGGGGTACCTACAATGAGCAGTTCTTC	CASNYRGTYNEQFF
TRBJ1-1	NA	NA	TRBV5-6	TGTGCCAGCAGCCCTGGACCATTCCAAGGGAACACTGAAGCTTTCTTT	CASSPGPFQGNTEAFF
TRBJ1-1	NA	NA	TRBV12-5	TGTGCTAGTGGTTTGGGAATGAACACTGAAGCTTTCTTT	CASGLGMNTEAFF
TRBJ1-2	NA	NA	TRBV6-1	TGTGCCAGCAGTGTACTCTATGGCTACACCTTC	CASSVLYGYTF
TRBJ1-1	NA	NA	TRBV5-6	TGTGCCAGCAGCTACCGACAGCGCACTGAAGCTTTCTTT	CASSYRQRTEAFF
TRBJ2-1	NA	NA	TRBV5-1	TGCGCCAGCAGCTTGGGTAGGGAGAATAGTAATGAGCAGTTCTTC	CASSLGRENSNEQFF
TRBJ2-3	NA	few	TRBV7-8	TGTGCCAGCAGCTGGACATCAGATACGCAGTATTTT	CASSWTSDTQYF
TRBJ2-2	NA	NA	TRBV12-5	TGTGCTAGTGGTTTTGTGACCGGGGAGCTGTTTTTT	CASGFVTGELFF
TRBJ1-1	TRBD1	NA	TRBV7-8	TGTGCCAGCAGCCCGACAGGGACCGAAGCTTTCTTT	CASSPTGTEAFF
TRBJ2-7	NA	NA	TRBV18	TGTGCCAGCTCACCGGACCTCTACGAGCAGTACTTC	CASSPDLYEQYF
TRBJ1-6	NA	NA	TRBV21-1	TGTGCCAGCAGCAAAGGGTACCAAACAGGGGTCCTACCGAGCTCCTATAATTCACCCCTCCACTTT	CASSKGYQTGVLPSSYNSPLHF
TRBJ2-7	NA	few	TRBV6-1	TGTGCCAGCAGTCCAACTTGGACAGCCTACGAGCAGTACTTC	CASSPTWTAYEQYF
TRBJ2-3	NA	once	TRBV19	TGTGCCAGTAGTATCGTCAAGAAATTCACGACGAGAAAAAATCCTAGCACAGATACGCAGTATTTT	CASSIVKKFTTRKNPSTDTQYF
TRBJ2-3	NA	NA	TRBV7-3	TGTGCCAGCAGTTTCGACCTCACAGATACGCAGTATTTT	CASSFDLTDTQYF